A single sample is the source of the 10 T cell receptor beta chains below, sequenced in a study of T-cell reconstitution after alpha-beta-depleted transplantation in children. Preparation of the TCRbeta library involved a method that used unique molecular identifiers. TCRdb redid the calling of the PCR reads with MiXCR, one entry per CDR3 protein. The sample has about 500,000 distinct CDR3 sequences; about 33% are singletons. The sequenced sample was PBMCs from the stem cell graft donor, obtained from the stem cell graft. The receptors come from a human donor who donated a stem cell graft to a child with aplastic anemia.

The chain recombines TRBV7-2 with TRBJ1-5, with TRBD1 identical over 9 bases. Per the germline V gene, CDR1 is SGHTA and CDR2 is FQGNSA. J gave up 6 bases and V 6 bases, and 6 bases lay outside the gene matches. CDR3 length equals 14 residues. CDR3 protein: CASRPGTGIQPQHF. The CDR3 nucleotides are TGTGCCAGCAGGCCCGGGACAGGGATTCAGCCCCAGCATTTT.

The CDR3 nucleotides are TGCAGCGTTGGCGGCCTTCAGAGCGGGGCCAACGTCCTGACTTTC. Protein: CSVGGLQSGANVLTF. The gene calls are TRBV29-1 and TRBJ2-6; no clear D. Between the trimmed V and J ends, which lost 4 bases and 4 bases, there was a span of 14 bases. This CDR3 is 15 amino acids long. Germline V lookup: CDR1 SQVTM, CDR2 ANQGSEA.

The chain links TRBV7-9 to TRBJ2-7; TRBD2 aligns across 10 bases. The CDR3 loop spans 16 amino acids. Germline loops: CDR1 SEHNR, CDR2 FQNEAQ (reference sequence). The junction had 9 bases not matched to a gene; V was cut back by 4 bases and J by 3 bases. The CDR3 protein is CASSSPVGTSVYEQYF. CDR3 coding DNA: TGTGCCAGCAGCTCCCCGGTTGGGACTAGCGTCTACGAGCAGTACTTC.

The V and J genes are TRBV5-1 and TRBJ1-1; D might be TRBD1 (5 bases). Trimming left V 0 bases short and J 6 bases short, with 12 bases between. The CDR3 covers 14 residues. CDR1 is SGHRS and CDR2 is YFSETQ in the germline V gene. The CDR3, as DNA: TGCGCCAGCAGCTTGGTCGCAGGGAGCCCTGAAGCTTTCTTT. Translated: CASSLVAGSPEAFF.

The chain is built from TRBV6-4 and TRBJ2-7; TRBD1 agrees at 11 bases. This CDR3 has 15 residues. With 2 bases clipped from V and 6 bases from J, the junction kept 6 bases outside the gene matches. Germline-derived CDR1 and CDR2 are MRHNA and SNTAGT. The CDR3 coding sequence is TGTGCCAGCAGTGACCGAGGACAGGGGGCCTGCGAGCAGTACTTC. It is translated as CASSDRGQGACEQYF.

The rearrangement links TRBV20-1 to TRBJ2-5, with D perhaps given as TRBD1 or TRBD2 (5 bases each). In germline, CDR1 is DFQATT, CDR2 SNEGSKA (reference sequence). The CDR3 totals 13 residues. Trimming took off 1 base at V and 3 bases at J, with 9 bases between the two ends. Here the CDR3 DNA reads TGCAGTGCTAGAGCTGGGGGTAAAGAGACCCAGTACTTC. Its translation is CSARAGGKETQYF.

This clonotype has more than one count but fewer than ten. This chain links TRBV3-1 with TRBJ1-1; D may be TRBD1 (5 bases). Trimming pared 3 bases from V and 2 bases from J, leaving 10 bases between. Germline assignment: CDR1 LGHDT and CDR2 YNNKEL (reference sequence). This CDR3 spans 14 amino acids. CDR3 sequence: CASSHFGANTEAFF. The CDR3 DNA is TGTGCCAGCAGCCACTTCGGGGCAAACACTGAAGCTTTCTTT.

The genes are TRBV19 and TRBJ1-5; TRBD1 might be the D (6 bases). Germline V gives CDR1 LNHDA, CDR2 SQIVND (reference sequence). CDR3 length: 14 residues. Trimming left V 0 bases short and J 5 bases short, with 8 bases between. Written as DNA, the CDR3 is TGTGCCAGTAGTATAGAATCAGGGGATCAGCCCCAGCATTTT. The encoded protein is CASSIESGDQPQHF.

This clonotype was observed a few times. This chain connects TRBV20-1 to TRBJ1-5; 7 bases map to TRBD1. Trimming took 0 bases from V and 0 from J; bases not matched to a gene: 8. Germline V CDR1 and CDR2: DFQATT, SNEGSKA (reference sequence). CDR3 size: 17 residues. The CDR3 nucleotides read TGCAGTGCTAGAGATCTGAGGGGGCGAGGTAGCAATCAGCCCCAGCATTTT. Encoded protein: CSARDLRGRGSNQPQHF.

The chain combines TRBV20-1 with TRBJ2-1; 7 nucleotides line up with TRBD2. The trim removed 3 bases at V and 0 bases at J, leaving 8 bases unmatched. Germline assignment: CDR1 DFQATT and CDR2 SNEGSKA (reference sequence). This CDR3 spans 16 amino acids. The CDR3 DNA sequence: TGCAGTGCTAGTTGGGACTACCTTAGCTCCTACAATGAGCAGTTCTTC. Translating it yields CSASWDYLSSYNEQFF.